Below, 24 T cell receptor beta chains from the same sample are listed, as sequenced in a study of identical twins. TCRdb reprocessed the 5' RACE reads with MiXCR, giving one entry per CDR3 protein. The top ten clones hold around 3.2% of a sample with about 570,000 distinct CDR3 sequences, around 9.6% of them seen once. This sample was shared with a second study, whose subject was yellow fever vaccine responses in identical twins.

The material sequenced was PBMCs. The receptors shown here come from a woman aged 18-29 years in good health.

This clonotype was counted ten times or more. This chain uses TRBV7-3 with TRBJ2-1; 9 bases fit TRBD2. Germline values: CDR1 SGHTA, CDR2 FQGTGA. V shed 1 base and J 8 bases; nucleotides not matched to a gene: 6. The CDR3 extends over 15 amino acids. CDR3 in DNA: TGTGCCAGCAGCTTAAGCGGGGGGGAATACTATGAGCAGTTCTTC. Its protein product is CASSLSGGEYYEQFF.

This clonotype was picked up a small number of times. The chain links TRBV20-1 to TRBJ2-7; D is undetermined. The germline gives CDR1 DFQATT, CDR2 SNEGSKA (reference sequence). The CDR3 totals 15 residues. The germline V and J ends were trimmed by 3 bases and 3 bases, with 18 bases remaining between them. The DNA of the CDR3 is TGCAGTGCTAGGTCTTGGAGCACCCCCCTCTACGAGCAGTACTTC. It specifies CSARSWSTPLYEQYF.

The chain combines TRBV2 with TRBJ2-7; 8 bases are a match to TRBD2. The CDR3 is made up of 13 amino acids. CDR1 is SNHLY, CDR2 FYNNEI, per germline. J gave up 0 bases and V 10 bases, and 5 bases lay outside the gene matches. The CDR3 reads CAILAGSSYEQYF. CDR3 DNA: TGTGCCATCCTAGCGGGTAGCTCCTACGAGCAGTACTTC.

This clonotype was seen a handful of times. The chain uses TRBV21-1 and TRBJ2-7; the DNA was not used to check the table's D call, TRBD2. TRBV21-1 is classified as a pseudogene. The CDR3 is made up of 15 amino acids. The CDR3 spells CASNRIAGGSHEQYF. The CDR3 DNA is TGTGCCAGCAACCGTATTGCGGGGGGTTCCCACGAGCAGTACTTC.

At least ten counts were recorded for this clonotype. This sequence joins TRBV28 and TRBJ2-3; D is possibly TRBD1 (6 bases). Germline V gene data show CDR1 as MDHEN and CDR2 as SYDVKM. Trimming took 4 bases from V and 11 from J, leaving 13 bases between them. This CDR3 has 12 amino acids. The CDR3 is CASSSPRGGQYF. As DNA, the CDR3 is TGTGCCAGCAGTTCCCCCAGGGGTGGGCAGTATTTT.

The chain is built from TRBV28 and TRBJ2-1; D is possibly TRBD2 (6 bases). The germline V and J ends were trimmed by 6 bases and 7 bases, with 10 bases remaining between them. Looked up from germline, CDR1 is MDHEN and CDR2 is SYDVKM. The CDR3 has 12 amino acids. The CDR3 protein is CASRGGWNEQFF. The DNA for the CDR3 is TGTGCCAGCAGGGGAGGTTGGAATGAGCAGTTCTTC. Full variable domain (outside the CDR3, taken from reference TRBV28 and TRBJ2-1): DVKVTQSSRYLVKRTGEKVFLECVQDMDHENMFWYRQDPGLGLRLIYFSYDVKMKEKGDIPEGYSVSREKKERFSLILESASTNQTSMYLCASRGGWNEQFFGPGTRLTVL.

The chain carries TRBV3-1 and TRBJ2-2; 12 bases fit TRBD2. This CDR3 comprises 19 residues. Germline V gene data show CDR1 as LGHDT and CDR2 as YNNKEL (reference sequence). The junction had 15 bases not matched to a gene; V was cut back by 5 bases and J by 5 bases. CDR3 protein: CASSSRGLAGRYMTGELFF. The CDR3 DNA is TGTGCCAGCAGCTCAAGAGGACTAGCGGGAAGGTACATGACCGGGGAGCTGTTTTTT. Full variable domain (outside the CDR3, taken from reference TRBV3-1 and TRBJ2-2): DTAVSQTPKYLVTQMGNDKSIKCEQNLGHDTMYWYKQDSKKFLKIMFSYNNKELIINETVPNRFSPKSPDKAHLNLHINSLELGDSAVYFCASSSRGLAGRYMTGELFFGEGSRLTVL.

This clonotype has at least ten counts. The CDR3 is CATQPGIVSNEQFF. CDR3 in DNA: TGTGCCACCCAGCCGGGTATAGTTTCCAATGAGCAGTTCTTC. The chain couples TRBV11-2 to TRBJ2-1; D uncertain. CDR1 is SGHAT and CDR2 is FQNNGV in the germline V gene. The germline V and J ends were trimmed by 10 bases and 6 bases, with 19 bases remaining between them. The CDR3 has 14 residues.

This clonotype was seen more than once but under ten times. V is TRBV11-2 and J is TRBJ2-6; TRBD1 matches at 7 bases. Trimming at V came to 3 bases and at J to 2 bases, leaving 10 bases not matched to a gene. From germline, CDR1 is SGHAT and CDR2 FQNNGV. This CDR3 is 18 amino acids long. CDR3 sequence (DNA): TGTGCCAGCAGCTTTAGGGGGCCTACAGGGACTGGGGCCAACGTCCTGACTTTC. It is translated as CASSFRGPTGTGANVLTF.

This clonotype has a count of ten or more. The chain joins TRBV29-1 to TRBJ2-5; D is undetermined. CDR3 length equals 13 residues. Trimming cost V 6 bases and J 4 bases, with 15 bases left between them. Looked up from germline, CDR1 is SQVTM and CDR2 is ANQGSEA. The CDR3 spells CSVVPDTTETQYF. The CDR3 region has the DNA TGCAGCGTGGTACCGGATACCACAGAGACCCAGTACTTC.

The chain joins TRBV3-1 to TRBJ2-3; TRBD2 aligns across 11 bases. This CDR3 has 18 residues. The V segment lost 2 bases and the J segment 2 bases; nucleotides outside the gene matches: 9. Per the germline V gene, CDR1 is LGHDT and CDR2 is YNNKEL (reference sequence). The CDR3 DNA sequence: TGTGCCAGCAGCCAAATCCCACTAGCGGGAGCAGACACAGATACGCAGTATTTT. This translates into CASSQIPLAGADTDTQYF.

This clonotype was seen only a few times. The CDR3 DNA is TGTGCCAGCAGCCAAGACAGGGGACTGCGTCAAGAGACCCAGTACTTC. As protein: CASSQDRGLRQETQYF. V usage is TRBV3-1 and J usage is TRBJ2-5; D is tentatively TRBD1 or TRBD2 (6 bases each). Per the germline V gene, CDR1 is LGHDT and CDR2 is YNNKEL (reference sequence). This CDR3 spans 16 amino acids. Between the trimmed V and J ends, which lost 0 bases and 2 bases, there was a span of 13 bases.

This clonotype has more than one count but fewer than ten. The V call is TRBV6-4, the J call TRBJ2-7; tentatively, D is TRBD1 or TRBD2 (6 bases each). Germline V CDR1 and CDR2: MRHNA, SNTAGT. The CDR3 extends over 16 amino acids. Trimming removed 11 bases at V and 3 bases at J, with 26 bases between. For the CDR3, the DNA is TGTGCCGGCTGGGTGGAGGGCAGGGGAGTTAGCTACGAGCAGTACTTC. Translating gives CAGWVEGRGVSYEQYF.

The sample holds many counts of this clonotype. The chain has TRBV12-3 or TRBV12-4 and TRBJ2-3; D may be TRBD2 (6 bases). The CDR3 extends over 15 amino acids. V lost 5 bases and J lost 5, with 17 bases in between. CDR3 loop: CASSPEGRGGDTQYF. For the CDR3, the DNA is TGTGCCAGCAGTCCCGAGGGGCGGGGTGGAGATACGCAGTATTTT.

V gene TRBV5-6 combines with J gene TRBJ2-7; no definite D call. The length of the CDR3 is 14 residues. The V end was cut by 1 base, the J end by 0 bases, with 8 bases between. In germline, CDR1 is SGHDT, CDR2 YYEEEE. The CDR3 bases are TGTGCCAGCAGCTTGATCAGGAGCTCCTACGAGCAGTACTTC. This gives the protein CASSLIRSSYEQYF.

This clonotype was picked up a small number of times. The CDR3 DNA follows: TGTGCCAGCAGCGTCGCACCTGACCCATGGGCCAACGTCCTGACTTTC. Translated: CASSVAPDPWANVLTF. V is TRBV9 and J is TRBJ2-6; D is undetermined. V gave up 2 bases and J gave up 5 bases, with 14 bases separating them. Per germline, CDR1 SGDLS and CDR2 YYNGEE. The CDR3 length is 16 residues.

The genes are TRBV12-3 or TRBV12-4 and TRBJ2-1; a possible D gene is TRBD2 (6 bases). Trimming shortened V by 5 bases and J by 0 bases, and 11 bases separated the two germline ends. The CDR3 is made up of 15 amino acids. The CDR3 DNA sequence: TGTGCCAGCAGTGGGGGACTCATCTCCTACAATGAGCAGTTCTTC. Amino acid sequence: CASSGGLISYNEQFF.

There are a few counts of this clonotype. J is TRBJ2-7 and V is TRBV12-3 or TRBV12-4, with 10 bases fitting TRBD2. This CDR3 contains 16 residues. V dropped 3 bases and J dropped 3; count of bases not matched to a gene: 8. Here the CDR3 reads CASSFSDLAGVYEQYF. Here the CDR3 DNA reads TGTGCCAGCAGTTTCTCAGATCTAGCGGGAGTCTACGAGCAGTACTTC.

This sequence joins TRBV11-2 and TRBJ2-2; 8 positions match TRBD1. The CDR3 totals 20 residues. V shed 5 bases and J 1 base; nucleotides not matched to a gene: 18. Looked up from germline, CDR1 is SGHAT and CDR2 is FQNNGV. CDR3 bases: TGTGCCAGCAGCCTCCGAGCCTCAGGGGGCAATAGGCGGAACACCGGGGAGCTGTTTTTT. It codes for CASSLRASGGNRRNTGELFF.

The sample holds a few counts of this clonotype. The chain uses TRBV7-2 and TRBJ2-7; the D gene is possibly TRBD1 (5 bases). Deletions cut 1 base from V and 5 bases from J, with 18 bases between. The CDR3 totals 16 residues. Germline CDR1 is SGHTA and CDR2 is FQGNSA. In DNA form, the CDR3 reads TGTGCCAGCAGCTTAGTTTTTCAGGGTCTAAGGAACGAGCAGTACTTC. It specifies CASSLVFQGLRNEQYF.

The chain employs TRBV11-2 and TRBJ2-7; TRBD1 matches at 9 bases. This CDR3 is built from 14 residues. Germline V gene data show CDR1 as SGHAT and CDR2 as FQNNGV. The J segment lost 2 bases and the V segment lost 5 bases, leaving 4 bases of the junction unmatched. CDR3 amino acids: CASSTGGPTYEQYF. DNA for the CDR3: TGTGCCAGCAGCACAGGGGGCCCGACCTACGAGCAGTACTTC.

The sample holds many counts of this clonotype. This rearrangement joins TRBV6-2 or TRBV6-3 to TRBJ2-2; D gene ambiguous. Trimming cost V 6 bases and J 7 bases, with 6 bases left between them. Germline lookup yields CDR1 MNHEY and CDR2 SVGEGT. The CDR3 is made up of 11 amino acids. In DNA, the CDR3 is TGTGCCAGCAGATTCTTCGGGGAGCTGTTTTTT. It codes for CASRFFGELFF.

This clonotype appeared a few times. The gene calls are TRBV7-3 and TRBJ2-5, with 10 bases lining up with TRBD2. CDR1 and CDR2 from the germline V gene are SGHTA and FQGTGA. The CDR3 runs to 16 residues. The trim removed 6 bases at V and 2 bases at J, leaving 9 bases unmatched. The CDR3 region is CASSRIAGGQQETQYF. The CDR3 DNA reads TGTGCCAGCAGTCGAATAGCGGGGGGCCAACAAGAGACCCAGTACTTC.

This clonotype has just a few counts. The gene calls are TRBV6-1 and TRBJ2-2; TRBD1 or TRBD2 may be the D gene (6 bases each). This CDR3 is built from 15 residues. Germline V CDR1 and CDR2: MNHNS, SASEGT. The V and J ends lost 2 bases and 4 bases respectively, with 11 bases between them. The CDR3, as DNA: TGTGCCAGCAGTGAATTCGGGGGCCCCACCGGGGAGCTGTTTTTT. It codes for CASSEFGGPTGELFF.